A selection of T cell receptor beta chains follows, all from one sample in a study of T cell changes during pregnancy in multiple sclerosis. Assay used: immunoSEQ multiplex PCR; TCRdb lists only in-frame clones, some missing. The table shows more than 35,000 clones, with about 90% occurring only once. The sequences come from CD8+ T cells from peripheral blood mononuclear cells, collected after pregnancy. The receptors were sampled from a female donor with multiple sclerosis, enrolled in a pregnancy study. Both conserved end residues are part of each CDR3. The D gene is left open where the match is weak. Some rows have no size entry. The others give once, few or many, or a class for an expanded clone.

DNA: TGCGCCAGCAGCCAAGATAGTTTAGGGGTTGCCTATGGCTACACCTTC
CDR3: CASSQDSLGVAYGYTF
D: .
length: 16
size: .
J: TRBJ1-2
V: TRBV4-1

DNA: TGTGCCAGCAGCACCCGACAGGGGGCCGTCTACGAGCAGTACTTC
CDR3: CASSTRQGAVYEQYF
D: .
length: 15
size: .
J: TRBJ2-7
V: TRBV21-1

DNA: TGCGCCAGCAGTGAGAACGGAGACGAACAGTACTTC
CDR3: CASSENGDEQYF
D: .
length: 12
size: .
J: TRBJ2-7
V: TRBV10-2

DNA: TGTGCCAGCAGCGCGAGCGGGGGTTTCTACAATGAGCAGTTCTTC
CDR3: CASSASGGFYNEQFF
D: TRBD2
length: 15
size: .
J: TRBJ2-1
V: TRBV9

DNA: TGCAGCGCCGCCGGGACAGGCTTGTTAGAGCAGTACTTC
CDR3: CSAAGTGLLEQYF
D: TRBD1
length: 13
size: .
J: TRBJ2-7
V: TRBV29-1

DNA: TGTGCCTGGAGGACTCCGGCGACTAGCCGACTTTACTCCTACAATGAGCAGTTCTTC
CDR3: CAWRTPATSRLYSYNEQFF
D: TRBD2
length: 19
size: .
J: TRBJ2-1
V: TRBV30

DNA: TGCGCCAGCACCTCCCCCGACAGGGATAATTCACCCCTCCACTTT
CDR3: CASTSPDRDNSPLHF
D: TRBD1
length: 15
size: .
J: TRBJ1-6
V: TRBV4-1

DNA: TGTGCCAGCAGCTTGGCCCTCCAGGTGAACACTGAAGCTTTCTTT
CDR3: CASSLALQVNTEAFF
D: .
length: 15
size: .
J: TRBJ1-1
V: TRBV5-4

DNA: TGTGCCAGCAGCCCCCCAGTTCCCCAGGGTACCACTGAAGCTTTCTTT
CDR3: CASSPPVPQGTTEAFF
D: .
length: 16
size: .
J: TRBJ1-1
V: TRBV14

DNA: TGTGCCAGCAGTTTATCGCCTAGCGGGAGAGAGCAGTACTTC
CDR3: CASSLSPSGREQYF
D: TRBD2
length: 14
size: once
J: TRBJ2-7
V: TRBV27